Below are 30 T cell receptor beta chains sequenced from a single sample in a study of spatial heterogeneity in lung cancer. Each CDR3 protein is one row after TCRdb ran MiXCR on the 5' RACE reads. Of about 92,000 distinct CDR3 sequences in the sample, roughly 12% were seen once. Sample time point: sample taken at primary tumor resection. The starting material was PBMCs, obtained at surgery. Every receptor here comes from a male donor with early-stage non-small cell lung cancer.

The gene calls are TRBV28 and TRBJ2-2; 11 bases map to TRBD2. Germline V gene sequence: CDR1 MDHEN, CDR2 SYDVKM. The CDR3 is made up of 16 amino acids. V shed 4 bases and J 4 bases; nucleotides not matched to a gene: 5. CDR3 sequence: CASSSRLAGFTGELFF. The CDR3 DNA follows: TGTGCCAGCAGTTCCAGACTAGCGGGGTTCACCGGGGAGCTGTTTTTT.

This clonotype was found a few times. This sequence joins TRBV2 and TRBJ1-6; D unresolved. This CDR3 is 15 amino acids long. Germline V lookup: CDR1 SNHLY, CDR2 FYNNEI. The V and J ends lost 4 bases and 7 bases respectively, with 14 bases between them. The CDR3 DNA sequence: TGTGCCAGCAGTGGCCGGGAGACCTCCAATTCACCCCTCCACTTT. This gives the protein CASSGRETSNSPLHF.

V usage is TRBV10-3 and J usage is TRBJ1-1; possibly TRBD1 for D (5 bases). The CDR3 has 14 residues. Trimming took 3 bases from V and 5 from J, leaving 13 bases between them. The germline gives CDR1 ENHRY, CDR2 SYGVKD. The CDR3 is CAISDGGAETEAFF. The CDR3 DNA sequence: TGTGCCATCAGTGACGGAGGGGCTGAGACTGAAGCTTTCTTT.

The gene calls are TRBV7-8 and TRBJ2-3, with no clear D. Germline assignment: CDR1 SGHVS and CDR2 FQNEAQ. The V gene lost 1 base and the J gene lost 0 bases, with 8 bases spanning the gap. The CDR3 sequence is 15 residues long. This chain's CDR3 is CASSLDGPSTDTQYF. The DNA of the CDR3 is TGTGCCAGCAGCTTAGACGGCCCTAGCACAGATACGCAGTATTTT. The full variable domain, in which reference TRBV7-8 and TRBJ2-3 provide the parts outside the CDR3, is GAGVSQSPRYKVAKRGQDVALRCDPISGHVSLFWYQQALGQGPEFLTYFQNEAQLDKSGLPSDRFFAERPEGSVSTLKIQRTQQEDSAVYLCASSLDGPSTDTQYFGPGTRLTVL.

The V call is TRBV12-3 or TRBV12-4, the J call TRBJ2-3; TRBD2 agrees at 10 bases. The CDR3 runs 16 residues. J lost 5 bases, V lost 2 bases, and 7 bases had no gene match. The CDR3 is CASSLRLAGEGDTQYF. DNA of the CDR3: TGTGCCAGCAGTTTACGACTAGCGGGTGAGGGAGATACGCAGTATTTT.

This clonotype showed up just a few times. The chain joins TRBV27 to TRBJ2-2; TRBD2 is a possible D gene (5 bases). Germline CDR1 reads MNHEY; CDR2 reads SMNVEV (reference sequence). Trimming cost V 3 bases and J 0 bases, with 5 bases left between them. The CDR3 sequence is 14 residues long. The CDR3 nucleotides read TGTGCCAGCAGTTTCGGGGCGAACACCGGGGAGCTGTTTTTT. This gives the protein CASSFGANTGELFF.

This clonotype was recorded many times. The rearrangement uses TRBV5-1 and TRBJ2-7, with TRBD2 matching over 7 bases. The CDR3 is 15 amino acids. From germline, CDR1 is SGHRS and CDR2 YFSETQ. Trimming cost V 6 bases and J 1 base; bases outside gene matches: 10. CDR3 sequence: CASTPTGTTSYEQYF. CDR3 DNA sequence: TGCGCCAGCACCCCGACCGGGACTACATCCTACGAGCAGTACTTC.

V and J are TRBV27 and TRBJ2-3, with 8 bases fitting TRBD1. Germline values: CDR1 MNHEY, CDR2 SMNVEV (reference sequence). The CDR3 extends over 15 amino acids. The ends lost 3 bases at V and 6 bases at J; junction bases unmatched: 8. CDR3 protein: CASSFRTGGTDTQYF. The CDR3 nucleotides are TGTGCCAGCAGTTTTCGAACAGGGGGAACGGATACGCAGTATTTT.

At least ten counts were recorded for this clonotype. This sequence joins TRBV10-1 and TRBJ1-1, with D uncertain. Trimming cost V 6 bases and J 7 bases, with 9 bases left between them. The CDR3 has 11 residues. Germline CDR1 WNHNN, CDR2 SYGVQD (reference sequence). CDR3 region: CASRGDGEAFF. The CDR3 bases are TGCGCCAGCAGGGGAGACGGTGAAGCTTTCTTT.

This clonotype was detected only a few times. The chain has TRBV14 and TRBJ2-2; no clear D. Between the trimmed V and J ends, which lost 0 bases and 5 bases, there was a span of 10 bases. Germline V gene sequence: CDR1 SGHDN, CDR2 FVKESK. This CDR3 has 15 amino acids. The CDR3 region is CASSQDLGGTGELFF. The CDR3 nucleotides are TGTGCCAGCAGCCAAGATCTTGGTGGAACCGGGGAGCTGTTTTTT. Variable domain in full (rest from reference TRBV14 and TRBJ2-2): EAGVTQFPSHSVIEKGQTVTLRCDPISGHDNLYWYRRVMGKEIKFLLHFVKESKQDESGMPNNRFLAERTGGTYSTLKVQPAELEDSGVYFCASSQDLGGTGELFFGEGSRLTVL.

The rearrangement joins TRBV7-2 to TRBJ2-3, with 13 bases fitting TRBD2. The ends lost 1 base at V and 4 bases at J; junction bases unmatched: 5. The germline V gene has CDR1 SGHTA and CDR2 FQGNSA. The CDR3 is 17 amino acids. This chain's CDR3 is CASSLGRLAGGSDTQYF. Written as DNA, the CDR3 is TGTGCCAGCAGCTTAGGGAGACTAGCGGGGGGATCAGATACGCAGTATTTT.

The chain carries TRBV19 and TRBJ2-2; 7 bases match TRBD2. Germline trimming cut 7 bases from V and 1 base from J; bases unmatched to any gene: 3. Germline CDR1 and CDR2: LNHDA and SQIVND (reference sequence). The CDR3 has 14 residues. CDR3 amino acids: CASIQRGNTGELFF. CDR3 in DNA: TGTGCCAGTATCCAGCGGGGGAACACCGGGGAGCTGTTTTTT.

This clonotype turned up a few times. V and J are TRBV20-1 and TRBJ1-6, with TRBD1 as a possible D gene (5 bases). CDR3 length: 15 amino acids. Germline V gene data show CDR1 as DFQATT and CDR2 as SNEGSKA (reference sequence). V lost 6 bases to trimming and J lost 0 bases, with 12 bases between them. CDR3 sequence reads: CSAQDRSSYNSPLHF. The CDR3 region has the DNA TGCAGTGCACAGGACCGGAGCTCCTATAATTCACCCCTCCACTTT.

J is TRBJ1-5 and V is TRBV6-2 or TRBV6-3; 12 bases fit TRBD1. Germline CDR1 reads MNHEY; CDR2 reads SVGEGT. V was clipped by 0 bases and J by 5 bases; unmatched bases: 8. The length of the CDR3 is 18 residues. In DNA form, the CDR3 reads TGTGCCAGCAGTTACTCGACGGGACAGGGGGCGGACGATCAGCCCCAGCATTTT. Encoded protein: CASSYSTGQGADDQPQHF.

The J gene is TRBJ2-2, the V gene TRBV7-9; TRBD1 or TRBD2 may be the D gene (5 bases each). The CDR3 covers 13 residues. Germline lookup yields CDR1 SEHNR and CDR2 FQNEAQ (reference sequence). With 6 bases removed from V and 6 bases from J, the gap between germline ends came to 11 bases. CDR3 residues: CASRHRDAGELFF. The CDR3 DNA reads as TGTGCCAGCAGACATCGGGACGCCGGGGAGCTGTTTTTT.

This clonotype was counted between two and nine times. The rearrangement joins TRBV27 to TRBJ2-2; 13 bases fit TRBD2. The CDR3 loop spans 16 amino acids. The germline CDR1 and CDR2 sequences are MNHEY and SMNVEV (reference sequence). V lost 6 bases to trimming and J lost 6 bases; unmatched junction nucleotides: 7. The CDR3 loop reads CASSPGLAGVAGELFF. CDR3 in DNA: TGTGCCAGCAGCCCAGGACTAGCGGGAGTAGCCGGGGAGCTGTTTTTT.

This clonotype occurred many times. This sequence joins TRBV9 and TRBJ2-5; 10 positions match TRBD2. J gave up 5 bases and V 4 bases, and 11 bases lay outside the gene matches. The CDR3 covers 16 residues. Germline assignment: CDR1 SGDLS and CDR2 YYNGEE. The CDR3 nucleotides are TGTGCCAGCAGCATATCGGGGCTAGCGGGAGTTGAGACCCAGTACTTC. Translating gives CASSISGLAGVETQYF.

The V gene is TRBV20-1, the J gene TRBJ2-1; 13 bases match TRBD2. The junction had 8 bases not matched to a gene; V was cut back by 0 bases and J by 9 bases. This CDR3 contains 16 residues. Per germline, CDR1 DFQATT and CDR2 SNEGSKA (reference sequence). CDR3 in amino acids: CSARDPWTSGRPEQFF. Here the CDR3 DNA reads TGCAGTGCTAGAGATCCTTGGACTAGCGGGAGACCTGAGCAGTTCTTC.

The V gene is TRBV6-5, the J gene TRBJ1-1, with D maybe TRBD1 (6 bases). In germline, CDR1 is MNHEY, CDR2 SVGAGI. The V gene lost 9 bases and the J gene lost 4 bases, with 9 bases spanning the gap. This CDR3 is built from 11 residues. In DNA form, the CDR3 reads TGTGCCAGTTCAGGGGCCACTGAAGCTTTCTTT. Protein: CASSGATEAFF.

The rearrangement uses TRBV10-3 and TRBJ1-5; no clear D gene. Between the trimmed V and J ends, which lost 0 bases and 5 bases, there was a span of 11 bases. Germline CDR1 and CDR2: ENHRY and SYGVKD. This CDR3 region has 15 residues. The CDR3 is CAISESDRGYQPQHF. CDR3 coding DNA: TGTGCCATCAGTGAGTCGGATCGGGGATATCAGCCCCAGCATTTT.

This clonotype has ten or more counts. V and J are TRBV10-3 and TRBJ2-3, with D tentatively TRBD2 (5 bases). V lost 10 bases, J lost 6 bases, and 17 bases lay in between. The germline CDR1 and CDR2 sequences are ENHRY and SYGVKD. The CDR3 has 13 residues. The CDR3 DNA reads TGTGCCACCTGCACCGCCGCGGGCGATACGCAGTATTTT. Translating it yields CATCTAAGDTQYF.

The sample holds many counts of this clonotype. This rearrangement joins TRBV5-1 to TRBJ1-2; D not resolved. The V and J ends lost 0 bases and 7 bases respectively, with 13 bases between them. Germline V gives CDR1 SGHRS, CDR2 YFSETQ. The CDR3 spans 14 residues. As DNA, the CDR3 is TGCGCCAGCAGCTTGGACCCCAGCTCCAGTGGCTACACCTTC. It encodes CASSLDPSSSGYTF.

This clonotype came up a few times. The chain joins TRBV5-1 to TRBJ2-3, with D unclear. The CDR3 is 14 residues long. In germline, CDR1 is SGHRS, CDR2 YFSETQ. The ends were cut back, 3 bases at V and 5 bases at J, with 13 bases in the middle. The CDR3 is CASSSPDRRDTQYF. The CDR3 nucleotides are TGCGCCAGCAGCTCACCGGACCGGCGAGATACGCAGTATTTT.

The chain is built from TRBV7-9 and TRBJ2-5; D unresolved. This CDR3 comprises 15 residues. Germline V gene lookup returns CDR1 SEHNR and CDR2 FQNEAQ (reference sequence). Trimming took 1 base from V and 2 from J, leaving 11 bases between them. The CDR3 DNA follows: TGTGCCAGCAGCTTAGGGCTCACCACTCAAGAGACCCAGTACTTC. The encoded protein is CASSLGLTTQETQYF.

This clonotype was detected ten times or more. For the CDR3, the DNA is TGTGCCAGCAGTTCCCCCCAGGGCCTCAATGAGCAGTTCTTC. Translation: CASSSPQGLNEQFF. The V and J genes are TRBV6-2 or TRBV6-3 and TRBJ2-1; a possible D gene is TRBD1 (5 bases). From germline, CDR1 is MNHEY and CDR2 SVGEGT. The V end was cut by 4 bases, the J end by 6 bases, with 13 bases between. The CDR3 sequence is 14 residues long.

This clonotype has only a few counts. The rearrangement joins TRBV2 to TRBJ2-1, with 7 bases matching TRBD1. CDR1 is SNHLY, CDR2 FYNNEI, per germline. This CDR3 contains 12 residues. J lost 8 bases, V lost 6 bases, and 4 bases had no gene match. CDR3 region: CASSYGTDEQFF. For the CDR3, the DNA is TGTGCCAGCAGCTACGGGACAGATGAGCAGTTCTTC.

This clonotype showed up many times. The chain is built from TRBV7-2 and TRBJ2-5; D gene unclear. Germline CDR1 SGHTA, CDR2 FQGNSA. The length of the CDR3 is 12 residues. V was shortened by 5 bases and J by 5 bases, with 9 bases between the two germline ends. The DNA of the CDR3 is TGTGCCAGCAGCCCCCCCAGGGAGACCCAGTACTTC. The encoded protein is CASSPPRETQYF.

The table lists this clonotype with a few counts. The chain combines TRBV7-9 with TRBJ2-7; D is undetermined. Trimming pared 5 bases from V and 2 bases from J, leaving 7 bases between. In germline, CDR1 is SEHNR, CDR2 FQNEAQ (reference sequence). The CDR3 consists of 12 residues. The CDR3 coding sequence is TGTGCCAGCAGCAGCACTACCTACGAGCAGTACTTC. Translating it yields CASSSTTYEQYF.

The chain is built from TRBV7-6 and TRBJ2-3; D is possibly TRBD1 or TRBD2 (5 bases each). Per germline, CDR1 SGHVS and CDR2 FNYEAQ. The CDR3 has 15 amino acids. The V and J ends lost 7 bases and 3 bases respectively, with 17 bases between them. The CDR3 loop reads CASTVTRGPTDTQYF. The CDR3 DNA reads TGTGCCAGCACCGTTACTAGGGGCCCTACAGATACGCAGTATTTT.

This clonotype was found many times. The V and J genes are TRBV12-3 or TRBV12-4 and TRBJ2-7, with unresolved D. The V and J ends lost 4 bases and 1 base respectively, with 8 bases between them. This CDR3 spans 13 amino acids. This chain's CDR3 is CASSWQESYEQYF. The CDR3 DNA reads TGTGCCAGCAGTTGGCAGGAATCCTACGAGCAGTACTTC.